The present T cell receptor beta chain was sequenced within a study of cytomegalovirus exposure and HLA in healthy donors. Notes on the study in general: Later, an analysis showed that TCR beta chains associated with HLA were more clonally expanded than others that were equally common. An analysis done earlier found most TCR beta V segments productive about 87% or about 30% of the time.

This clone was recorded many times. Antigen: not known. Germline assignment: CDR1 SNHLY and CDR2 FYNNEI. The ends were cut back, 6 bases at V and 10 bases at J, with 10 bases in the middle. This CDR3 comprises 11 residues. The study ran its PCR with 60 Vbeta and 13 Jbeta primers. Clones were read by immunoSEQ multiplex PCR, and TCRdb kept only the in-frame ones, dropping some. The sample lists 82,000 or so clones; 10% were seen once. Specimen: PBMCs. The chain recombines TRBV2 with TRBJ1-5, with D uncertain. This receptor was obtained from a man aged 55 to 69 in good health and CMV-seropositive. As DNA, the CDR3 is TGTGCCAGCAGCGCCAGCGGTCCCCAGCATTTT. Protein sequence: CASSASGPQHF.